These 29 T cell receptor beta chains were sequenced from one sample in a study of cytomegalovirus exposure and HLA in healthy donors. Amplification used 60 Vbeta primers and 13 Jbeta primers. Using immunoSEQ multiplex PCR, the repertoire was profiled, and TCRdb retains in-frame clones only, with some absent. The table records approximately 190,000 clones, 81% of them present only once. The sample taken for sequencing was PBMCs. The receptors were gathered from a man in his fifties in good health and CMV-seronegative.

J is TRBJ2-3 and V is TRBV19; unclear D gene. Germline CDR1 LNHDA, CDR2 SQIVND (reference sequence). Trimming left V 8 bases short and J 2 bases short, with 8 bases between. The CDR3 length is 12 residues. The CDR3 protein is CASSETTDTQYF. CDR3 DNA: TGTGCCAGTTCGGAGACCACAGATACGCAGTATTTT.

The chain carries TRBV6-5 and TRBJ1-2, with TRBD1 identical over 8 bases. Germline V gene lookup returns CDR1 MNHEY and CDR2 SVGAGI. J lost 5 bases, V lost 6 bases, and 8 bases had no gene match. This CDR3 is built from 14 residues. This CDR3 reads CASRRQGFGYGYTF. The DNA for the CDR3 is TGTGCCAGCAGGAGACAGGGGTTTGGTTATGGCTACACCTTC.

The rearrangement joins TRBV10-3 to TRBJ1-1; D is possibly TRBD1 (6 bases). The CDR3 loop spans 13 amino acids. V was cut by 6 bases and J by 1 base, with 9 bases left in between. The germline CDR1 and CDR2 sequences are ENHRY and SYGVKD. The CDR3 DNA sequence: TGTGCCATCAGCGGGACAACGAACACTGAAGCTTTCTTT. Protein sequence: CAISGTTNTEAFF.

This chain connects TRBV7-2 to TRBJ1-2, with unresolved D. The V and J ends lost 5 bases and 4 bases respectively, with 11 bases between them. Germline V CDR1 and CDR2: SGHTA, FQGNSA. The CDR3 is 13 amino acids. The CDR3 nucleotides read TGTGCCAGCAGCCCGGGAGGATCCTATGGCTACACCTTC. The encoded protein is CASSPGGSYGYTF.

This chain uses TRBV6-4 with TRBJ2-3; maybe TRBD1 (6 bases). CDR3 length: 14 amino acids. Trimming cost V 3 bases and J 4 bases, with 11 bases left between them. Germline V CDR1 and CDR2: MRHNA, SNTAGT. The CDR3 region is CASSERDTADTQYF. The CDR3 nucleotides read TGTGCCAGCAGTGAACGGGACACCGCAGATACGCAGTATTTT.

DNA of the CDR3: TGTGCCAGTATTAGGACAGGGGGTACCGGGGAGCTGTTTTTT. Protein product: CASIRTGGTGELFF. The chain carries TRBV19 and TRBJ2-2; 10 bases line up with TRBD1. With 7 bases clipped from V and 5 bases from J, the junction kept 4 bases outside the gene matches. CDR1 and CDR2 from the germline V gene are LNHDA and SQIVND (reference sequence). This CDR3 has 14 amino acids.

V and J are TRBV7-2 and TRBJ2-7; 9 bases fit TRBD1. The V gene's germline CDR1 is SGHTA and CDR2 FQGNSA. This CDR3 contains 15 residues. Trimming took 0 bases from V and 3 from J; bases not matched to a gene: 3. CDR3 in DNA: TGTGCCAGCAGCTTAGCATCGGACAGGGGCTACGAGCAGTACTTC. Its protein is CASSLASDRGYEQYF.

The V call is TRBV5-1, the J call TRBJ1-2, with TRBD1 matching 8 bases. V lost 4 bases and J lost 6; bases outside the gene matches: 8. The germline V gene has CDR1 SGHRS and CDR2 YFSETQ. The CDR3 spans 14 residues. CDR3 loop: CASSPDRVHHGYTF. CDR3 sequence (DNA): TGCGCCAGCAGCCCGGACAGGGTTCATCATGGCTACACCTTC.

The V gene is TRBV12-5, the J gene TRBJ2-1; 9 nucleotides agree with TRBD1. The CDR3 consists of 14 residues. V lost 3 bases, J lost 5 bases, and 2 bases stayed unmatched. The germline V gene has CDR1 LGHNT and CDR2 FRNRAP. CDR3 bases: TGTGCTAGTGGTTTAGGGACAGGGAACAATGAGCAGTTCTTC. Its translation: CASGLGTGNNEQFF.

V gene TRBV9 combines with J gene TRBJ2-5; D is perhaps TRBD2 (6 bases). CDR1 SGDLS and CDR2 YYNGEE come from the germline V gene. The CDR3 totals 14 residues. Trimming removed 4 bases from V and 1 base from J, with 11 bases in between. The CDR3 reads CASSRTGVQETQYF. DNA for the CDR3: TGTGCCAGCAGCCGGACGGGGGTCCAAGAGACCCAGTACTTC.

J is TRBJ1-1 and V is TRBV5-6, with 7 bases lining up with TRBD1. After removal of 3 bases from V and 9 bases from J, the junction contained 8 bases not matched to a gene. Germline V gene lookup returns CDR1 SGHDT and CDR2 YYEEEE. The CDR3 runs to 13 residues. The CDR3 DNA is TGTGCCAGCAGCTCCTTTCGGGACAGAAAAGCTTTCTTT. Translation gives CASSSFRDRKAFF.

The chain links TRBV4-3 to TRBJ2-2; D not certain. The CDR3 extends over 15 amino acids. CDR1 and CDR2 from the germline V gene are LGHNA and YSLEER. Trimming cost V 0 bases and J 2 bases, with 7 bases left between them. CDR3 sequence reads: CASSQEFLNTGELFF. Written as DNA, the CDR3 is TGCGCCAGCAGCCAAGAGTTCCTAAACACCGGGGAGCTGTTTTTT.

This clone appeared a single time. This sample also contains other DNA sequences that code for the same CDR3. The chain is built from TRBV9 and TRBJ2-1; 10 bases match TRBD2. Per the germline V gene, CDR1 is SGDLS and CDR2 is YYNGEE. V trimming: 3 bases; J trimming: 7 bases; junction bases outside the gene matches: 10. The CDR3 runs 16 residues. CDR3 in amino acids: CASSGQAGGPGNEQFF. DNA of the CDR3: TGTGCCAGCAGCGGACAAGCGGGGGGGCCTGGGAATGAGCAGTTCTTC.

A note on this clone: Additional DNA sequences in this sample encode the identical CDR3. The J gene is TRBJ1-4, the V gene TRBV15; 7 bases are a match to TRBD1. The V and J ends lost 0 bases and 8 bases, in that order; junction bases with no gene match: 6. The germline CDR1 and CDR2 sequences are LNHNV and YYDKDF (reference sequence). This CDR3 has 15 residues. CDR3 nucleotides: TGTGCCACCAGCAGAGATCGGGCAGGGGGAGAAAAACTGTTTTTT. This sequence encodes CATSRDRAGGEKLFF.

The chain couples TRBV15 to TRBJ1-2; D gene uncertain. Per germline, CDR1 LNHNV and CDR2 YYDKDF (reference sequence). The CDR3 has 13 amino acids. V dropped 4 bases and J dropped 2 bases, with 8 bases sitting between them. The CDR3 spells CATSKRVNYGYTF. CDR3 sequence (DNA): TGTGCCACCAGCAAACGGGTGAACTATGGCTACACCTTC.

The rearrangement uses TRBV7-2 and TRBJ1-6; TRBD1 matches at 7 bases. V shed 5 bases and J 1 base; nucleotides not matched to a gene: 11. The CDR3 consists of 18 residues. CDR1 and CDR2 (germline): SGHTA, FQGNSA. For the CDR3, the DNA is TGTGCCAGCAGCCGTATCTCACAGGGGTTTTCCTATAATTCACCCCTCCACTTT. Its protein product is CASSRISQGFSYNSPLHF. Full variable domain (rest looked up from reference TRBV7-2 and TRBJ1-6): GAGVSQSPSNKVTEKGKDVELRCDPISGHTALYWYRQSLGQGLEFLIYFQGNSAPDKSGLPSDRFSAERTGGSVSTLTIQRTQQEDSAVYLCASSRISQGFSYNSPLHFGNGTRLTVT.

This chain joins TRBV9 and TRBJ1-2, with D unresolved. Germline values: CDR1 SGDLS, CDR2 YYNGEE. The CDR3 has 14 amino acids. The V gene lost 4 bases and the J gene lost 2 bases, with 12 bases spanning the gap. This chain's CDR3 is CASSPQSQNYGYTF. The CDR3 nucleotides read TGTGCCAGCAGCCCCCAATCCCAGAACTATGGCTACACCTTC.

V gene TRBV9 combines with J gene TRBJ1-4, with a possible D match to TRBD1 (5 bases). The germline V and J ends were trimmed by 4 bases and 8 bases, with 21 bases remaining between them. Germline-derived CDR1 and CDR2 are SGDLS and YYNGEE. This CDR3 contains 16 residues. The CDR3, as DNA: TGTGCCAGCAGCCTGGCGGGGGGAGGAGGGAAAGAAAAACTGTTTTTT. Encoded protein: CASSLAGGGGKEKLFF.

J is TRBJ1-1 and V is TRBV10-3, with 7 positions matching TRBD1. Trimming removed 7 bases from V and 2 bases from J; junction bases left unmatched: 4. The CDR3 consists of 13 residues. Germline CDR1 and CDR2: ENHRY and SYGVKD. CDR3 in DNA: TGTGCCATCACCCCAGGGGGAAACACTGAAGCTTTCTTT. Amino acids: CAITPGGNTEAFF.

Remarks on this clone: This specimen includes other DNA sequences encoding the same CDR3. V gene TRBV19 combines with J gene TRBJ1-3, with 8 bases lining up with TRBD1. The germline V gene encodes CDR1 LNHDA and CDR2 SQIVND (reference sequence). CDR3 length: 16 residues. The trim removed 4 bases at V and 3 bases at J, leaving 8 bases unmatched. CDR3 nucleotides: TGTGCCAGTAGTACCACGGACAGGGTGTATGGAAACACCATATATTTT. Translated, it gives CASSTTDRVYGNTIYF.

V and J are TRBV4-3 and TRBJ1-6, with a possible D match to TRBD1 (5 bases). Germline assignment: CDR1 LGHNA and CDR2 YSLEER. The CDR3 has 14 residues. Trimming pared 4 bases from V and 9 bases from J, leaving 13 bases between. CDR3 DNA: TGCGCCAGCAGCCCGGGGGAGGGTTCTTCACCCCTCCACTTT. It specifies CASSPGEGSSPLHF.

The chain combines TRBV10-1 with TRBJ2-7; no definite D call. Germline V CDR1 and CDR2: WNHNN, SYGVQD (reference sequence). This CDR3 is built from 15 residues. The V gene lost 0 bases and the J gene lost 5 bases, with 14 bases spanning the gap. The CDR3 reads CASSESFEESHEQYF. CDR3 DNA: TGCGCCAGCAGTGAGTCCTTTGAGGAATCGCACGAGCAGTACTTC.

Points on this clone: Compared with germline, one end of the junction differs, possibly owing to a read error. The chain carries TRBV7-9 and TRBJ2-7, with a possible D match to TRBD1 (5 bases). CDR1 and CDR2 (germline): SEHNR, FQNEAQ (reference sequence). The CDR3 sequence is 16 residues long. The CDR3 loop reads CSSSFPGQPGTYEQYF. The DNA of the CDR3 is TGTTCCAGCAGCTTCCCGGGCCAACCAGGGACCTACGAGCAGTACTTC.

The chain has TRBV13 and TRBJ2-3, with TRBD2 as a possible D gene (6 bases). The CDR3 consists of 14 residues. Trimming took 5 bases from V and 4 from J, leaving 13 bases between them. In germline, CDR1 is PRHDT, CDR2 FYEKMQ (reference sequence). The CDR3 nucleotides are TGTGCCAGCAGCGAAAGACTAGACGCAGATACGCAGTATTTT. As protein: CASSERLDADTQYF.

This clone was seen a few times. V gene TRBV5-1 combines with J gene TRBJ1-1; no clear D gene. Germline values: CDR1 SGHRS, CDR2 YFSETQ. The ends were cut back, 0 bases at V and 7 bases at J, with 7 bases in the middle. CDR3 length: 12 amino acids. CDR3 sequence (DNA): TGCGCCAGCAGCTTGGGGTTCGGTGAAGCTTTCTTT. This codes for CASSLGFGEAFF.

V and J are TRBV5-6 and TRBJ2-7; D might be TRBD1 (7 bases). V was shortened by 3 bases and J by 2 bases, with 12 bases between the two germline ends. The germline V gene has CDR1 SGHDT and CDR2 YYEEEE. The length of the CDR3 is 14 residues. The CDR3 DNA follows: TGTGCCAGCAGCTGGGGGGACAGCACCTACGAGCAGTACTTC. As protein: CASSWGDSTYEQYF. Looking up the rest from reference TRBV5-6 and TRBJ2-7 gives the full variable domain: DAGVTQSPTHLIKTRGQQVTLRCSPKSGHDTVSWYQQALGQGPQFIFQYYEEEERQRGNFPDRFSGHQFPNYSSELNVNALLLGDSALYLCASSWGDSTYEQYFGPGTRLTVT.

This rearrangement joins TRBV4-2 to TRBJ2-2, with D hard to call. V was cut by 4 bases and J by 4 bases, with 7 bases left in between. This CDR3 contains 13 residues. Germline loops: CDR1 LGHNA, CDR2 YNFKEQ. The CDR3, as DNA: TGTGCCAGCAGCCTCGACTCCACCGGGGAGCTGTTTTTT. Protein sequence: CASSLDSTGELFF.

CDR3 amino acids: CASSQDGTELYNEQFF. The CDR3 nucleotides read TGCGCCAGCAGCCAAGACGGGACAGAATTATACAATGAGCAGTTCTTC. This sequence joins TRBV4-3 and TRBJ2-1; 7 bases fit TRBD1. The junction had 6 bases not matched to a gene; V was cut back by 0 bases and J by 4 bases. This CDR3 has 16 amino acids. The germline V gene has CDR1 LGHNA and CDR2 YSLEER.

The chain employs TRBV9 and TRBJ2-3; no clear D. The CDR3 contains 13 residues. Germline assignment: CDR1 SGDLS and CDR2 YYNGEE. The V end was cut by 3 bases, the J end by 3 bases, with 8 bases between. CDR3 protein: CASSAVLTDTQYF. The CDR3 region has the DNA TGTGCCAGCAGCGCCGTCCTTACAGATACGCAGTATTTT.